This section outlines one TCR beta chain sequence together with its context. Its target is unknown. Only in-frame clones appear in the TCRdb table, and some are missing; sequencing was by immunoSEQ multiplex PCR. Of about 130,000 clones detected, about 94% appear once; the ten largest clones hold around 0.025%. The source of the sample is a study of human thymus T cells. Findings and limits, study-wide: Highly overlapping thymic repertoires among unrelated individuals were reported in related research.

Thymus was obtained from resections taken during corrective heart surgery. The TCR was taken from a boy in the first two years of life with a congenital heart defect but otherwise immunologically healthy. Sequenced: thymus tissue.

In DNA, the CDR3 is TGTGCCAGCAGGACAGGGGGCGAATATGGCTACACCTTC. Translation: CASRTGGEYGYTF. The chain uses TRBV28 and TRBJ1-2; 10 nucleotides match TRBD1. Germline V gives CDR1 MDHEN, CDR2 SYDVKM. The CDR3 covers 13 residues. The trim removed 6 bases at V and 5 bases at J, leaving 3 bases unmatched.